Described below is a single T cell receptor (beta chain) sequence and its context. Its antigen is unknown. CDR3 length: 13 residues. CDR1 is MGHRA and CDR2 is YSYEKL in the germline V gene. V was clipped by 0 bases and J by 5 bases, with 5 bases between them. Sequencing was performed with immunoSEQ multiplex PCR; in TCRdb, only in-frame clones are kept and a portion is missing. Among about 130,000 clones, roughly 88% were seen once, and the ten largest hold approximately 1.1%. The data belong to a study of T cell responses to AZD1222 COVID-19 vaccine. Study-level results: Rises in breadth and depth of Spike-specific TCRs came after two AZD1222 doses. The span of vaccine-associated CD4 TCRs extended across spike, with dominance at 160-218 and 743-854. It should be noted that donors were predominantly white British and more often female, and clonal diversity was possibly underestimated. The study sampled repertoires only after the peak T cell response.

The V gene is TRBV4-1, the J gene TRBJ2-1; no clear D. This TCR was recovered from an adult who received the AZD1222 COVID-19 vaccine. The sample consisted of peripheral blood, taken 28 days after the second AZD1222 dose. The CDR3: CASSQEGHNEQFF. As DNA, the CDR3 is TGCGCCAGCAGCCAAGAAGGACACAATGAGCAGTTCTTC.